The rows below give T cell receptor beta chains drawn from one sample of a study of cytomegalovirus exposure and HLA in healthy donors. Sequencing used immunoSEQ multiplex PCR; TCRdb keeps in-frame clones, though not all of them. The data show about 160,000 clones, with 82% seen just once and 1.5% held by the top ten. The sequencing sample was made of PBMCs. Receptors originate from a girl aged 10-17 years in good health and CMV-seropositive. Both conserved end residues are part of each CDR3. D genes are given only for firm matches. Expanded clones are given a class, and other clones once, few, many or no size at all.

j_call v_call d_call clone_size cdr3_aa cdr3_nt
TRBJ2-4 TRBV15 TRBD1 once CASSQGADKNIQYF TGTGCTTCCTCTCAGGGGGCGGACAAAAACATTCAGTACTTC
TRBJ1-3 TRBV28 . . CASSLNRRKNTIYF TGTGCCAGCAGTTTGAACAGGAGAAAAAACACCATATATTTT
TRBJ2-5 TRBV9 TRBD2 . CASSAGLAGQGETQYF TGTGCCAGCAGCGCGGGACTAGCGGGTCAGGGGGAGACCCAGTACTTC
TRBJ1-2 TRBV7-6 . . CASSTGQGLDGYTF TGTGCCAGCAGCACAGGCCAGGGGCTGGATGGCTACACCTTC
TRBJ2-3 TRBV29-1 TRBD1 once CSVYLWGTGATDTQYF TGCAGCGTTTACCTCTGGGGGACAGGGGCCACAGATACGCAGTATTTT
TRBJ1-1 TRBV2 TRBD1 few CASKPRQGDTEAFF TGTGCCAGCAAACCCAGACAGGGGGACACTGAAGCTTTCTTT
TRBJ1-5 TRBV6-1 . . CASSEDPRGNQPQHF TGTGCCAGCAGTGAAGACCCACGGGGCAATCAGCCCCAGCATTTT
TRBJ2-2 TRBV4-1 . . CASSQTLADTGELFF TGCGCCAGCAGCCAGACACTAGCAGACACCGGGGAGCTGTTTTTT
TRBJ1-1 TRBV7-6 TRBD1 . CASSGTGGSGTEAFF TGTGCCAGCAGCGGGACAGGGGGCTCGGGGACTGAAGCTTTCTTT
TRBJ2-1 TRBV5-1 . few CASSYDRLQFF TGCGCCAGCAGCTATGACAGGCTGCAGTTCTTC
TRBJ2-7 TRBV30 . . CAWSETPEVIPYEQYF TGTGCCTGGAGTGAGACGCCGGAGGTGATCCCCTACGAGCAGTACTTC
TRBJ2-7 TRBV27 . . CASSVRGFGLYEQYF TGTGCCAGCAGTGTCAGGGGATTCGGCCTATACGAGCAGTACTTC